These 23 T cell receptor beta chains were sequenced from one sample in a study of naive and memory T cell subsets. Two oligonucleotides, mixed equimolar, formed the beta constant-region primer covering TRBC1 and TRBC2. TCRdb used MiXCR to reprocess the UMI-ligation and nested PCR reads, holding one entry per CDR3 protein. The table records 130,000 to 150,000 distinct CDR3 sequences, about a sixth of them present only once. The sequencing input was naive CD4+ T cells from blood. These receptor sequences come from a human donor in good health.

In this sample, this clonotype turned up a few times. The gene calls are TRBV3-1 and TRBJ2-1; 7 bases line up with TRBD2. The CDR3 is made up of 16 amino acids. The V and J ends lost 0 bases and 4 bases, in that order; junction bases with no gene match: 6. CDR1 and CDR2 from the germline V gene are LGHDT and YNNKEL (reference sequence). Written as DNA, the CDR3 is TGTGCCAGCAGCCAAGATTCGAGCGGGGCTTACAATGAGCAGTTCTTC. Translating it yields CASSQDSSGAYNEQFF.

This clonotype has only a few counts. The chain joins TRBV3-1 to TRBJ2-3; 8 positions agree with TRBD2. This CDR3 has 16 residues. The trim removed 3 bases at V and 6 bases at J, leaving 11 bases unmatched. Germline V CDR1 and CDR2: LGHDT, YNNKEL (reference sequence). CDR3 in amino acids: CASSQRPGLGSDTQYF. Here the CDR3 DNA reads TGTGCCAGCAGCCAGCGACCGGGACTAGGATCCGATACGCAGTATTTT.

V usage is TRBV25-1 and J usage is TRBJ1-2, with D unclear. CDR3 length: 13 residues. V shed 4 bases and J shed 6 bases, with 12 bases lying between them. In germline, CDR1 is MGHDK, CDR2 SYGVNS. This chain's CDR3 is CASSVTTNNGYTF. DNA for the CDR3: TGTGCCAGCAGTGTTACAACCAATAATGGCTACACCTTC.

The V call is TRBV7-2, the J call TRBJ2-7, with 8 bases lining up with TRBD2. The CDR3 spans 15 residues. V was pared by 1 base and J by 3 bases, with 5 bases of the junction left unmatched. Germline V lookup: CDR1 SGHTA, CDR2 FQGNSA. This CDR3 is CASSLGSGGFYEQYF. Here the CDR3 DNA reads TGTGCCAGCAGCTTAGGGTCGGGGGGGTTCTACGAGCAGTACTTC.

The genes are TRBV11-2 and TRBJ2-5; D is ambiguous. The V gene's germline CDR1 is SGHAT and CDR2 FQNNGV. V dropped 6 bases and J dropped 1 base, with 9 bases sitting between them. The CDR3 has 13 amino acids. Here the CDR3 reads CASSRGFQETQYF. CDR3 DNA: TGTGCCAGCAGTAGAGGATTCCAAGAGACCCAGTACTTC.

This clonotype was counted only a few times. The chain uses TRBV29-1 and TRBJ1-2; weak D call: TRBD1 (6 bases). Germline V gene lookup returns CDR1 SQVTM and CDR2 ANQGSEA. Deletions cut 3 bases from V and 6 bases from J, with 11 bases between. This CDR3 contains 12 residues. This CDR3 reads CSVDRGGDGYTF. CDR3 nucleotide sequence: TGCAGCGTTGACAGGGGTGGTGATGGCTACACCTTC.

This clonotype was seen only a few times. This chain joins TRBV7-2 and TRBJ2-7; 11 positions match TRBD2. This CDR3 has 15 amino acids. CDR1 and CDR2 (germline): SGHTA, FQGNSA. The J segment lost 5 bases and the V segment lost 5 bases, leaving 8 bases of the junction unmatched. The CDR3 protein is CASSQLAGVTDEQYF. DNA of the CDR3: TGTGCCAGCAGCCAACTAGCGGGAGTTACCGACGAGCAGTACTTC.

This clonotype was seen a few times. CDR3 in amino acids: CATHRDRGSSYYEQYF. CDR3 DNA: TGTGCCACCCACCGGGACAGGGGCAGTTCCTACTACGAGCAGTACTTC. V is TRBV27 and J is TRBJ2-7, with 10 bases fitting TRBD1. V was pared by 10 bases and J by 3 bases, with 15 bases of the junction left unmatched. The V gene's germline CDR1 is MNHEY and CDR2 SMNVEV (reference sequence). This CDR3 contains 16 residues.

The rearrangement links TRBV6-2 or TRBV6-3 to TRBJ2-1; D is ambiguous. The CDR3 loop spans 12 amino acids. The V and J ends lost 7 bases and 6 bases respectively, with 10 bases between them. Per germline, CDR1 MNHEY and CDR2 SVGEGT. CDR3 residues: CASTTAPNEQFF. CDR3 bases: TGTGCCAGCACTACTGCCCCCAATGAGCAGTTCTTC.

The chain couples TRBV7-2 to TRBJ2-1; 11 nucleotides match TRBD2. The CDR3 covers 16 residues. The germline V gene has CDR1 SGHTA and CDR2 FQGNSA. J was trimmed by 9 bases and V by 0 bases; bases with no gene match: 7. The CDR3, as DNA: TGTGCCAGCAGCTTAGCACTAGCGGGAGCGTCGGGTGAGCAGTTCTTC. This gives the protein CASSLALAGASGEQFF.

This clonotype was counted a few times. The chain carries TRBV7-2 and TRBJ2-3; 8 bases are a match to TRBD2. Trimming removed 11 bases from V and 5 bases from J; junction bases left unmatched: 6. This CDR3 spans 12 amino acids. Germline V gene data show CDR1 as SGHTA and CDR2 as FQGNSA. In DNA, the CDR3 is TGTGCCCGCGGGAGCGGGGGAGATACGCAGTATTTT. This gives the protein CARGSGGDTQYF. Full variable domain (outside the CDR3, taken from reference TRBV7-2 and TRBJ2-3): GAGVSQSPSNKVTEKGKDVELRCDPISGHTALYWYRQSLGQGLEFLIYFQGNSAPDKSGLPSDRFSAERTGGSVSTLTIQRTQQEDSAVYLCARGSGGDTQYFGPGTRLTVL.

The chain is built from TRBV11-2 and TRBJ1-1; maybe TRBD1 (5 bases). V gave up 5 bases and J gave up 11 bases, with 15 bases separating them. The CDR3 spans 12 residues. Germline assignment: CDR1 SGHAT and CDR2 FQNNGV. CDR3 in DNA: TGTGCCAGCAGCATCCTGGGGGACGGGGCTTTCTTT. Residues: CASSILGDGAFF.

This clonotype occurred many times. This chain connects TRBV28 to TRBJ2-6; D may be TRBD1 (6 bases). Germline-derived CDR1 and CDR2 are MDHEN and SYDVKM. Between the trimmed V and J ends, which lost 6 bases and 0 bases, there was a span of 15 bases. This CDR3 comprises 17 residues. The CDR3 bases are TGTGCCAGCAGAACCGGGACGGACAGCTCTGGGGCCAACGTCCTGACTTTC. It translates to CASRTGTDSSGANVLTF.

This rearrangement joins TRBV18 to TRBJ2-7, with D hard to call. V shed 3 bases and J shed 3 bases, with 15 bases lying between them. Per the germline V gene, CDR1 is KGHSH and CDR2 is LQKENI. This CDR3 region has 15 residues. The CDR3 reads CASSPAMGSHYEQYF. The DNA of the CDR3 is TGTGCCAGCTCACCGGCTATGGGATCTCACTACGAGCAGTACTTC.

This clonotype was picked up a small number of times. The chain recombines TRBV2 with TRBJ2-7; no definite D call. Between the trimmed V and J ends, which lost 7 bases and 2 bases, there was a span of 15 bases. From germline, CDR1 is SNHLY and CDR2 FYNNEI. CDR3 length equals 14 residues. CDR3 in amino acids: CASKRTFQAYEQYF. The CDR3 DNA reads as TGTGCCAGCAAACGAACATTCCAGGCCTACGAGCAGTACTTC.

The V and J genes are TRBV12-3 or TRBV12-4 and TRBJ2-3, with 11 bases fitting TRBD2. CDR3 length: 16 amino acids. V shed 6 bases and J 0 bases; nucleotides not matched to a gene: 5. CDR3 loop: CASSASGRISTDTQYF. In nucleotides, the CDR3 is TGTGCCAGCAGCGCTAGCGGGAGGATTAGCACAGATACGCAGTATTTT.

This clonotype was detected a few times. The chain carries TRBV29-1 and TRBJ2-7, with 15 positions matching TRBD2. In germline, CDR1 is SQVTM, CDR2 ANQGSEA. J lost 3 bases, V lost 6 bases, and 9 bases had no gene match. This CDR3 comprises 16 residues. Written as DNA, the CDR3 is TGCAGCGTCCGGACTAGCGGGAGGGCCGGGTACTACGAGCAGTACTTC. It yields the protein CSVRTSGRAGYYEQYF.

The genes are TRBV7-2 and TRBJ2-6; a weak D match, TRBD2 (7 bases). The V gene lost 4 bases and the J gene lost 0 bases, with 13 bases spanning the gap. Looked up from germline, CDR1 is SGHTA and CDR2 is FQGNSA. CDR3 length equals 17 residues. CDR3 loop: CASSSGGGGSGANVLTF. The CDR3 DNA reads as TGTGCCAGCAGCTCCGGGGGAGGGGGCTCTGGGGCCAACGTCCTGACTTTC.

This clonotype was picked up many times. The chain couples TRBV6-2 or TRBV6-3 to TRBJ1-1; a weak D match, TRBD1 (5 bases). Trimming left V 2 bases short and J 4 bases short, with 8 bases between. This CDR3 spans 13 amino acids. Germline V gene data show CDR1 as MNHEY and CDR2 as SVGEGT. Written as DNA, the CDR3 is TGTGCCAGCAGTTACGTGGGGGGCACTGAAGCTTTCTTT. Translated: CASSYVGGTEAFF.

A few counts support this clonotype. CDR3 sequence reads: CASSLEDVVAFF. CDR3 sequence (DNA): TGTGCCAGCAGTTTAGAGGACGTTGTAGCTTTCTTT. This chain connects TRBV12-3 or TRBV12-4 to TRBJ1-1; D is ambiguous. V was trimmed by 1 base and J by 10 bases, leaving 10 bases between them. The CDR3 totals 12 residues.

This clonotype has just a few counts. The rearrangement uses TRBV6-2 or TRBV6-3 and TRBJ2-1, with TRBD1 identical over 9 bases. V was clipped by 5 bases and J by 11 bases; unmatched bases: 22. From germline, CDR1 is MNHEY and CDR2 SVGEGT. This CDR3 spans 18 amino acids. The CDR3 coding sequence is TGTGCCAGCAGTCGCGTCCCGGGACAGGGAGAACACCGAATAAAGCAGTTCTTC. Amino acids: CASSRVPGQGEHRIKQFF.

The chain uses TRBV27 and TRBJ2-7, with D tentatively TRBD1 (6 bases). The CDR3 totals 14 residues. V lost 2 bases, J lost 3 bases, and 11 bases lay in between. Per the germline V gene, CDR1 is MNHEY and CDR2 is SMNVEV (reference sequence). CDR3 coding DNA: TGTGCCAGCAGTTTAGGTTCAGGGGTCTACGAGCAGTACTTC. Its translation: CASSLGSGVYEQYF.

This clonotype appeared a few times. The CDR3: CASSRGQGAYNEQFF. Written as DNA, the CDR3 is TGCGCCAGCAGCCGTGGTCAGGGGGCATACAATGAGCAGTTCTTC. This chain uses TRBV4-1 with TRBJ2-1, with 8 bases lining up with TRBD1. The trim removed 4 bases at V and 4 bases at J, leaving 6 bases unmatched. Germline values: CDR1 MGHRA, CDR2 YSYEKL. The CDR3 is made up of 15 amino acids.